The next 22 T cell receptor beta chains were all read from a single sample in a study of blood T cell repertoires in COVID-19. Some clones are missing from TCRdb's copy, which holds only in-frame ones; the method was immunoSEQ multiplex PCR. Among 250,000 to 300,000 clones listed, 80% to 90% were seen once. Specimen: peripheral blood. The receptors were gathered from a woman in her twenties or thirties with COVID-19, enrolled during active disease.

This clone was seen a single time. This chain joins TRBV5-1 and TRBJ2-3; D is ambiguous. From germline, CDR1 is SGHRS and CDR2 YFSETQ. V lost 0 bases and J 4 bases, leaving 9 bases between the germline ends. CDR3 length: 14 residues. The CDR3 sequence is CASSLGWRSDTQYF. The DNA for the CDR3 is TGCGCCAGCAGCTTGGGTTGGCGGTCAGATACGCAGTATTTT. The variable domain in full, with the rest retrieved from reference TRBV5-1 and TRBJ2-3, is KAGVTQTPRYLIKTRGQQVTLSCSPISGHRSVSWYQQTPGQGLQFLFEYFSETQRNKGNFPGRFSGRQFSNSRSEMNVSTLELGDSALYLCASSLGWRSDTQYFGPGTRLTVL.

The CDR3 loop is CASSPRGATNEKLFF. CDR3 in DNA: TGTGCCAGCAGCCCCCGGGGGGCAACTAATGAAAAACTGTTTTTT. The chain has TRBV7-6 and TRBJ1-4; D is perhaps TRBD1 (5 bases). The CDR3 runs to 15 residues. Trimming took off 5 bases at V and 0 bases at J, with 10 bases between the two ends. Germline V gene lookup returns CDR1 SGHVS and CDR2 FNYEAQ.

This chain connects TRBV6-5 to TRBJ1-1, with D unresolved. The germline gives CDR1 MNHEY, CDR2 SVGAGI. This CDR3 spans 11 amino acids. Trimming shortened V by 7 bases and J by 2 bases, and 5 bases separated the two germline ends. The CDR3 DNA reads TGTGCCAGCATCCTTAACACTGAAGCTTTCTTT. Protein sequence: CASILNTEAFF.

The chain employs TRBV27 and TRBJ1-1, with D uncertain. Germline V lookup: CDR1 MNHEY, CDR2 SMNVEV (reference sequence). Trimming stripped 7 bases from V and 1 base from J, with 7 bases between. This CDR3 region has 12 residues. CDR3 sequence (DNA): TGTGCCAGCATCTCAGGGAACACTGAAGCTTTCTTT. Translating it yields CASISGNTEAFF.

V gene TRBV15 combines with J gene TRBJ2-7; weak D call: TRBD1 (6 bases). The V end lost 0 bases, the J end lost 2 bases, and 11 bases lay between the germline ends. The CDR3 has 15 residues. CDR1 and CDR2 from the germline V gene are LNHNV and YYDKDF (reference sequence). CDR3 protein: CATSRDTGPPYEQYF. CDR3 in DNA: TGTGCCACCAGCAGAGATACAGGGCCCCCCTACGAGCAGTACTTC.

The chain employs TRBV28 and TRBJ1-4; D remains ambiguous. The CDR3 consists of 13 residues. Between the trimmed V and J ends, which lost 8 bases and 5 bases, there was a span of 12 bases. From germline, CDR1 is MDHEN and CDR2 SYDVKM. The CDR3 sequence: CASLARSNEKLFF. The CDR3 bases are TGTGCCAGCCTCGCCCGGTCCAATGAAAAACTGTTTTTT.

The CDR3 is CASSLARGGGTDTQYF. The CDR3 region has the DNA TGCGCCAGCAGCTTGGCCCGTGGGGGGGGCACAGATACGCAGTATTTT. This chain connects TRBV5-1 to TRBJ2-3; 7 bases align to TRBD2. Germline CDR1 reads SGHRS; CDR2 reads YFSETQ. V lost 0 bases to trimming and J lost 1 base; unmatched junction nucleotides: 5. CDR3 size: 16 residues. The full variable domain, rest sourced from reference TRBV5-1 and TRBJ2-3, is KAGVTQTPRYLIKTRGQQVTLSCSPISGHRSVSWYQQTPGQGLQFLFEYFSETQRNKGNFPGRFSGRQFSNSRSEMNVSTLELGDSALYLCASSLARGGGTDTQYFGPGTRLTVL.

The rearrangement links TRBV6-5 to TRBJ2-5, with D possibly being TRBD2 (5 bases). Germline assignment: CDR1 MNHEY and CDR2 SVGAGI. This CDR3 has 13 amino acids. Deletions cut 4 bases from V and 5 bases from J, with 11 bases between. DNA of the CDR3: TGTGCCAGCAGTTTCTCCCGGGGTGAGACCCAGTACTTC. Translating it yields CASSFSRGETQYF.

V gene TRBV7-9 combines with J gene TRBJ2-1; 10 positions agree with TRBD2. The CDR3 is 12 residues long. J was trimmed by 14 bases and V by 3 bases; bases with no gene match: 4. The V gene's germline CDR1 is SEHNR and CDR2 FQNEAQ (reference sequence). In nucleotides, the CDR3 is TGTGCCAGCAGCTTTAGCGGGGGGCCCGAGTTCTTC. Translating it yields CASSFSGGPEFF.

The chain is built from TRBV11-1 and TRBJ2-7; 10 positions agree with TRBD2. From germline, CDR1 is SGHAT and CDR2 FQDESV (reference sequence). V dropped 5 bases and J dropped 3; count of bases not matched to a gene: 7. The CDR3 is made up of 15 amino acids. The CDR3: CASSLLAGAVYEQYF. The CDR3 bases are TGTGCCAGCAGCCTTCTAGCGGGGGCTGTCTACGAGCAGTACTTC.

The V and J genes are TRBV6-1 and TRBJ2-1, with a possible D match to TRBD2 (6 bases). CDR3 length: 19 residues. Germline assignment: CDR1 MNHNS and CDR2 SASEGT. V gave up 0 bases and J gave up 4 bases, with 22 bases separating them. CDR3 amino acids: CASSEARGAGLASYNEQFF. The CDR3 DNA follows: TGTGCCAGCAGTGAAGCGCGAGGTGCGGGGTTGGCTTCTTACAATGAGCAGTTCTTC.

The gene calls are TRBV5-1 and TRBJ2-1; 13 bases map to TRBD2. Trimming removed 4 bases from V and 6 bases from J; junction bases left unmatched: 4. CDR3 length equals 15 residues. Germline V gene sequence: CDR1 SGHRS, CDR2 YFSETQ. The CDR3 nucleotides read TGCGCCAGCAGCGAGGGACTAGCGGGGACCAATGAGCAGTTCTTC. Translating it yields CASSEGLAGTNEQFF.

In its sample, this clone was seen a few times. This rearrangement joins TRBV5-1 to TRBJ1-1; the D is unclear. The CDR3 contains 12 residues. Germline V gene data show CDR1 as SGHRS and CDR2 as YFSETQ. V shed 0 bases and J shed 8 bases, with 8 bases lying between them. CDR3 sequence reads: CASSLAGEEAFF. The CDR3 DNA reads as TGCGCCAGCAGCTTGGCTGGGGAGGAAGCTTTCTTT.

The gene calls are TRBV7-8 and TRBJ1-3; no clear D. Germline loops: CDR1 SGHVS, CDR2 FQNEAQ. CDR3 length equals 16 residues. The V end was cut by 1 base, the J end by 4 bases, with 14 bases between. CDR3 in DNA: TGTGCCAGCAGCTTAGAGCGACGGGGTTCCGGAAACACCATATATTTT. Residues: CASSLERRGSGNTIYF.

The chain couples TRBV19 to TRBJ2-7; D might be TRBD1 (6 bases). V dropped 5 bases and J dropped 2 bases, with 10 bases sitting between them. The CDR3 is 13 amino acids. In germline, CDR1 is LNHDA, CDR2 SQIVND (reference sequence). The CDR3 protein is CASSPQGAYEQYF. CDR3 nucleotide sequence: TGTGCCAGTAGTCCACAGGGAGCCTACGAGCAGTACTTC.

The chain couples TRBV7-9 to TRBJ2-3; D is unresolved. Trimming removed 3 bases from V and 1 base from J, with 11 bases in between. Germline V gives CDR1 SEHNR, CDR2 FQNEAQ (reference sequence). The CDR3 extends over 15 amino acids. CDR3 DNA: TGTGCCAGCAGCTTCTTGTCGACTCGCACAGATACGCAGTATTTT. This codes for CASSFLSTRTDTQYF.

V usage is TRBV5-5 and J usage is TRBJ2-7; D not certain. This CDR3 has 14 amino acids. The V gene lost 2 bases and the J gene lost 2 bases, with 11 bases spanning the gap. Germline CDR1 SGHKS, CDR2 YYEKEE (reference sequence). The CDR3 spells CASSFDGGPYEQYF. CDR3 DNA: TGTGCCAGCAGCTTCGATGGCGGCCCCTACGAGCAGTACTTC. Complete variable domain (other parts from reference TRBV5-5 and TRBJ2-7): DAGVTQSPTHLIKTRGQQVTLRCSPISGHKSVSWYQQVLGQGPQFIFQYYEKEERGRGNFPDRFSARQFPNYSSELNVNALLLGDSALYLCASSFDGGPYEQYFGPGTRLTVT.

CDR3 nucleotides: TGTGCCAGCAGTTACTCGATTGGAGGGACCAAAAACATTCAGTACTTC. Residues: CASSYSIGGTKNIQYF. The V and J genes are TRBV6-6 and TRBJ2-4; the D gene is possibly TRBD2 (6 bases). Trimming pared 0 bases from V and 2 bases from J, leaving 11 bases between. CDR3 length: 16 amino acids. In germline, CDR1 is MNHNY, CDR2 SVGAGI (reference sequence).

CDR3 sequence (DNA): TGTGCCAGCATCACGGACAGGGTGGTTCGAGAGCAGTACTTC. It yields the protein CASITDRVVREQYF. V and J are TRBV2 and TRBJ2-7; the match to TRBD1 covers 8 bases. The CDR3 is 14 amino acids. Germline-derived CDR1 and CDR2 are SNHLY and FYNNEI. The V gene end was trimmed by 7 bases and the J gene end by 7 bases; junction bases not matched to a gene: 12.

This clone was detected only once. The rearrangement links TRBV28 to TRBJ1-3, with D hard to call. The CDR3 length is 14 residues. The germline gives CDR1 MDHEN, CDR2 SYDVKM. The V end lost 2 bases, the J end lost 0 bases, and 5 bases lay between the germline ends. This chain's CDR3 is CASSLQFSGNTIYF. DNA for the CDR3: TGTGCCAGCAGTTTACAGTTCTCTGGAAACACCATATATTTT.

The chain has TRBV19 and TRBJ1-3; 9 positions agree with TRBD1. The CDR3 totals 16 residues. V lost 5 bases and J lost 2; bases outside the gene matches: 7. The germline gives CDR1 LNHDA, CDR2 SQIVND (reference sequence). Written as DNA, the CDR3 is TGTGCCAGTAGTCCGGGACAGGGTTACGCTGGAAACACCATATATTTT. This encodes CASSPGQGYAGNTIYF.

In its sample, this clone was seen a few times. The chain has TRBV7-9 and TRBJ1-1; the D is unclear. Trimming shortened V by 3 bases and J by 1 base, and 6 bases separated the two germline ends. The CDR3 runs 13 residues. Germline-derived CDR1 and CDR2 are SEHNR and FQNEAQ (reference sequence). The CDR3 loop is CASSLPGNTEAFF. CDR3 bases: TGTGCCAGCAGCTTGCCAGGGAACACTGAAGCTTTCTTT. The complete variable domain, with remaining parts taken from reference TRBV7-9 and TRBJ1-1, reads DTGVSQNPRHKITKRGQNVTFRCDPISEHNRLYWYRQTLGQGPEFLTYFQNEAQLEKSRLLSDRFSAERPKGSFSTLEIQRTEQGDSAMYLCASSLPGNTEAFFGQGTRLTVV.